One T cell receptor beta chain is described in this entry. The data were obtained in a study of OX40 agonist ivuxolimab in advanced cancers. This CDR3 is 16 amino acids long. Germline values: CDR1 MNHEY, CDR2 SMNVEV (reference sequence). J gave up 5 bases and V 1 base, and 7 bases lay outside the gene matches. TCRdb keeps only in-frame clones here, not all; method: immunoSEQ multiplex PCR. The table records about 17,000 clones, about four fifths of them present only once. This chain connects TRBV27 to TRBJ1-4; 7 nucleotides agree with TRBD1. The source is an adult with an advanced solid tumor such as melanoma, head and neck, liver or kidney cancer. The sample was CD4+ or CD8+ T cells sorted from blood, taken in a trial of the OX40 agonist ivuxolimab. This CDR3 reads CASSLYWDRQNEKLFF. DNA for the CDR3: TGTGCCAGCAGTTTATATTGGGACAGACAAAATGAAAAACTGTTTTTT.